The next 2 T cell receptor beta chains were all read from a single sample in a study of blood T cells in healthy people across ages. A second roughly 6 to 11 cycle PCR used barcoded and J-beta primers. Each CDR3 protein gets one entry after TCRdb re-called the 5' RACE reads with MiXCR. The sample carries over 750,000 distinct CDR3 sequences, 25% recorded once. This sample also appeared in a second study, on T cells of mothers and their children.

The material sequenced was blood. The receptors derive from a boy aged 5-17 years in good health.

The chain recombines TRBV7-2 with TRBJ2-5, with D perhaps matching TRBD2 (5 bases). Deletions cut 7 bases from V and 3 bases from J, with 18 bases between. The CDR3 extends over 15 amino acids. Germline V gene lookup returns CDR1 SGHTA and CDR2 FQGNSA. CDR3 sequence (DNA): TGTGCCAGCACCCCCGCGGGTGAGGCTGAAGAGACCCAGTACTTC. Encoded protein: CASTPAGEAEETQYF.

This clonotype appeared a few times. This rearrangement joins TRBV25-1 to TRBJ1-2; D not resolved. Germline V gene data show CDR1 as MGHDK and CDR2 as SYGVNS. The V end was cut by 4 bases, the J end by 1 base, with 4 bases between. The CDR3 covers 12 residues. The CDR3 nucleotides read TGTGCCAGCAGTGGACATAACTATGGCTACACCTTC. Translating gives CASSGHNYGYTF.